One and the same sample provided the 9 T cell receptor beta chains below, sequenced in a study of identical twins. MiXCR, applied by TCRdb to the 5' RACE reads, yields one record per CDR3 protein. The sample lists roughly 250,000 distinct CDR3 sequences, approximately 7% occurring once. A further study also used this sample, focusing on yellow fever vaccine responses in identical twins.

Sequenced sample: memory (CD45RO+) T cells sorted from blood. These receptors all come from a woman in her late teens or twenties in good health.

This clonotype was seen many times. The V call is TRBV5-1, the J call TRBJ2-2; D not resolved. Trimming took off 0 bases at V and 1 base at J, with 7 bases between the two ends. The length of the CDR3 is 15 residues. Looked up from germline, CDR1 is SGHRS and CDR2 is YFSETQ. The CDR3 loop is CASSLVFGNTGELFF. CDR3 coding DNA: TGCGCCAGCAGCTTGGTTTTTGGGAACACCGGGGAGCTGTTTTTT.

This chain links TRBV6-1 with TRBJ2-3; 9 bases align to TRBD1. V dropped 6 bases and J dropped 4; count of bases not matched to a gene: 8. Germline CDR1 reads MNHNS; CDR2 reads SASEGT. The CDR3 has 15 residues. CDR3 residues: CASRFTGGAADTQYF. The CDR3 nucleotides read TGTGCCAGCAGGTTTACAGGGGGCGCAGCAGATACGCAGTATTTT.

This clonotype was observed many times. The rearrangement uses TRBV25-1 and TRBJ1-5, with D perhaps matching TRBD1 (6 bases). CDR3 length: 14 residues. Germline CDR1 is MGHDK and CDR2 is SYGVNS. V lost 3 bases, J lost 6 bases, and 12 bases lay in between. The DNA for the CDR3 is TGTGCCAGCAGTGACGTGGGGGGCTCTCAGCCCCAGCATTTT. Residues: CASSDVGGSQPQHF.

This clonotype was detected ten times or more. This chain links TRBV7-9 with TRBJ1-6, with 9 positions matching TRBD1. Germline V CDR1 and CDR2: SEHNR, FQNEAQ (reference sequence). V shed 6 bases, J shed 9 bases, and the junction held 9 bases outside the gene matches. The length of the CDR3 is 15 residues. CDR3 in amino acids: CASSQGTGISSPLHF. The CDR3 coding sequence is TGTGCCAGCAGTCAGGGGACAGGGATTTCTTCACCCCTCCACTTT.

A few counts support this clonotype. V usage is TRBV29-1 and J usage is TRBJ1-2; D ambiguous. V was cut by 7 bases and J by 2 bases, with 8 bases left in between. Per germline, CDR1 SQVTM and CDR2 ANQGSEA. This CDR3 is 11 amino acids long. This CDR3 reads CSAQRNYGYTF. CDR3 in DNA: TGCAGCGCACAGAGAAACTATGGCTACACCTTC.

This clonotype turned up a few times. The J gene is TRBJ2-1, the V gene TRBV7-3; 8 bases are shared with TRBD1. V lost 1 base, J lost 10 bases, and 12 bases stayed unmatched. Germline V gene data show CDR1 as SGHTA and CDR2 as FQGTGA. This CDR3 has 16 amino acids. The CDR3 loop is CASSLSSGTGENEQFF. The CDR3 nucleotides are TGTGCCAGCAGCTTAAGTTCCGGGACAGGAGAAAACGAGCAGTTCTTC.

V usage is TRBV12-3 or TRBV12-4 and J usage is TRBJ2-1; D is unclear. Deletions cut 7 bases from V and 1 base from J, with 11 bases between. The CDR3 loop spans 14 amino acids. CDR3 region: CASITDGSYNEQFF. The CDR3 DNA is TGTGCCAGCATTACGGACGGATCCTACAATGAGCAGTTCTTC.

This clonotype was seen ten or more times. The chain has TRBV5-1 and TRBJ2-2; D unresolved. Germline lookup yields CDR1 SGHRS and CDR2 YFSETQ. V lost 0 bases, J lost 1 base, and 7 bases lay in between. The CDR3 has 15 amino acids. The CDR3 region has the DNA TGCGCCAGCAGCTTGGTAGAGAAGAACACCGGGGAGCTGTTTTTT. This codes for CASSLVEKNTGELFF.

This clonotype has ten or more counts. The chain is built from TRBV6-1 and TRBJ2-6, with D possibly matching TRBD2 (5 bases). The germline CDR1 and CDR2 sequences are MNHNS and SASEGT. With 1 base removed from V and 1 base from J, the gap between germline ends came to 5 bases. The CDR3 loop spans 15 amino acids. The CDR3 sequence is CASSEVASGANVLTF. The CDR3 nucleotides are TGTGCCAGCAGTGAAGTAGCGTCTGGGGCCAACGTCCTGACTTTC.